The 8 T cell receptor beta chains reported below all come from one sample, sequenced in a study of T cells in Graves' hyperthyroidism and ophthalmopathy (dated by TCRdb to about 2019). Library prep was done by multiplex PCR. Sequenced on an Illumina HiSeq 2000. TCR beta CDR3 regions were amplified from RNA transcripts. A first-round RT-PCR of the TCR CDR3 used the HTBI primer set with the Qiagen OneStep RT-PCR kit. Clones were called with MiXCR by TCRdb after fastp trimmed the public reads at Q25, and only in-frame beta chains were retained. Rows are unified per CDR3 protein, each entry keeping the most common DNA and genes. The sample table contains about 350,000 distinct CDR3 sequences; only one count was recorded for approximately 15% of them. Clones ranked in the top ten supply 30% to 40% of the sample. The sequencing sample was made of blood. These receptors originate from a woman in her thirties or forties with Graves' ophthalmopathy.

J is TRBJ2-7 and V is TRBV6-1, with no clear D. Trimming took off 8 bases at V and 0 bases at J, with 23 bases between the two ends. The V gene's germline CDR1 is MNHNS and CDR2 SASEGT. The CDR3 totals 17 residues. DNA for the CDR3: TGTGCCAGCTCACCGGCTAGAAACCCCGCCTCCTCCTACGAGCAGTACTTC. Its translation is CASSPARNPASSYEQYF.

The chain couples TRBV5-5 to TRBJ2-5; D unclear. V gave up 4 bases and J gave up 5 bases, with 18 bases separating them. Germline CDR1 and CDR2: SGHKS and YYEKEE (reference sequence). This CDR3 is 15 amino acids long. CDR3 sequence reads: CASSLERDLWETQYF. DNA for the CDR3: TGTGCCAGCAGCCTGGAAAGGGATTTATGGGAGACCCAGTACTTC.

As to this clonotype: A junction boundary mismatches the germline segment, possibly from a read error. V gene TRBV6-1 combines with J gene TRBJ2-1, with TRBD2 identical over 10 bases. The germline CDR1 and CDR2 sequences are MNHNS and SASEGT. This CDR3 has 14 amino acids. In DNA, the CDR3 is TGTGCCGGCAGTGAAGGCACTAGCGGGGTGAAGCAGTTCTTC. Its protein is CAGSEGTSGVKQFF.

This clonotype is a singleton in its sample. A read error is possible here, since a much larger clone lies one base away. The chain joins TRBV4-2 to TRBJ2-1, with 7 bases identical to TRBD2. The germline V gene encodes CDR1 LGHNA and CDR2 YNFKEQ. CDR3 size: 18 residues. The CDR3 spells CTSSQDPSTAGAYNEQFF. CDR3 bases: TGTACCAGCAGCCAAGATCCATCGACCGCGGGGGCCTACAATGAGCAGTTCTTC.

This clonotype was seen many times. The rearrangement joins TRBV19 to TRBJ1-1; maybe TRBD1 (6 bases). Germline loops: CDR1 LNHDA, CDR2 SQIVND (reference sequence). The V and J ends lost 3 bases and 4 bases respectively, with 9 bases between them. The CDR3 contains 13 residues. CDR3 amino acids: CASSIEGGTEAFF. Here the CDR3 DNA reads TGTGCCAGTAGTATCGAAGGGGGCACTGAAGCTTTCTTT.

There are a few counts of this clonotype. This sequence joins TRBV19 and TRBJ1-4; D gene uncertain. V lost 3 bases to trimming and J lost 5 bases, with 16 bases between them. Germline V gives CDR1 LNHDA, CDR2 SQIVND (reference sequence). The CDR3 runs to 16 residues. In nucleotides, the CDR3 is TGTGCCAGTAGTATCTTAACGACCGGGAAGAATGAAAAACTGTTTTTT. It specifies CASSILTTGKNEKLFF. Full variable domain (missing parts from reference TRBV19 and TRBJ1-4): DGGITQSPKYLFRKEGQNVTLSCEQNLNHDAMYWYRQDPGQGLRLIYYSQIVNDFQKGDIAEGYSVSREKKESFPLTVTSAQKNPTAFYLCASSILTTGKNEKLFFGSGTQLSVL.

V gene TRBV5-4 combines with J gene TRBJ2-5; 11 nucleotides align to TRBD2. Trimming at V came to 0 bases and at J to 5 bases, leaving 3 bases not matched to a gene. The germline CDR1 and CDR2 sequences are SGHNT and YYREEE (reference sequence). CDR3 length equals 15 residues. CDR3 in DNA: TGTGCCAGCAGCTTGGATAGCGGGGGGGATGAGACCCAGTACTTC. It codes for CASSLDSGGDETQYF.

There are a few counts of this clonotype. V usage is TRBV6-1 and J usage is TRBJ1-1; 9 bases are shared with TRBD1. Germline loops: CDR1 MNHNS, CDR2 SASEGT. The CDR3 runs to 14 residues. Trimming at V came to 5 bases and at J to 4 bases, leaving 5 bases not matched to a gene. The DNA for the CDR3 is TGTGCCAGCAGTTCCGGGACAGGGATCACTGAAGCTTTCTTT. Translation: CASSSGTGITEAFF.